This T cell receptor beta chain was observed in a study of identical twins. Study findings and constraints: Weaker excess sharing between twins was seen in beta out-of-frame sequences. The study found excess low generation probability among twin-shared out-of-frame alpha sequences.

Trimming left V 4 bases short and J 2 bases short, with 14 bases between. This CDR3 is built from 15 residues. Per the germline V gene, CDR1 is SEHNR and CDR2 is FQNEAQ (reference sequence). Template switching supplied a universal primer site; unique molecular identifiers were carried on the cDNA. Each CDR3 protein is one row after TCRdb ran MiXCR on the 5' RACE reads. There are around 340,000 distinct CDR3 sequences in the sample; around 12% occur only once, and 6% to 9% lies in the top ten. On this clonotype itself: The target antigen is unknown.

Everyone who donated was a healthy Caucasian. These data also formed part of another study, on yellow fever vaccine responses in identical twins.

The receptor comes from a young woman in good health. The rearrangement uses TRBV7-9 and TRBJ2-5; D not certain. The specimen sequenced was CD8+ T cells sorted from blood. In nucleotides, the CDR3 is TGTGCCAGCAGCTCCCGACATGAGACACAAGAGACCCAGTACTTC. Its translation is CASSSRHETQETQYF.